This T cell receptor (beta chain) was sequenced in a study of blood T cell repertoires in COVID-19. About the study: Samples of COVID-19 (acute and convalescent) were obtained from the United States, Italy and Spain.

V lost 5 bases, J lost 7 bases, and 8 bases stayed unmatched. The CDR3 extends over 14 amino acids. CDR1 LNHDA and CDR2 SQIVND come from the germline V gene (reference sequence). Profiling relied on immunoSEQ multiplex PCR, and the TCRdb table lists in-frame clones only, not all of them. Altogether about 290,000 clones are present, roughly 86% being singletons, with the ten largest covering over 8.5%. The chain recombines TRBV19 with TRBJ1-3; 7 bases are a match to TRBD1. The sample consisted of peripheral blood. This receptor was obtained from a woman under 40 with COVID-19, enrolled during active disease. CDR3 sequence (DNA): TGTGCCAGTAGTCTCCCAGACAGGGTGAACACCATATATTTT. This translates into CASSLPDRVNTIYF.